The clone carrying this T cell receptor beta chain came up once. What it recognizes is unknown. V shed 3 bases and J shed 3 bases, with 14 bases lying between them. The germline V gene has CDR1 LNHDA and CDR2 SQIVND (reference sequence). This CDR3 region has 15 residues. The sample is drawn from a study of T-cell reconstitution after alpha-beta-depleted transplantation in children. General study results and limits: For some patients, TCRbeta diversity was high at day 60 because of recipient T cells and thymic progenitors that survived. It was newly produced T cells that mostly accounted for T-cell counts and diversity one year after transplant.

Unique molecular identifiers were built into the TCRbeta library. One entry per CDR3 protein results from TCRdb running MiXCR on the PCR reads. Altogether about a million distinct CDR3 sequences are present, about 29% being singletons, with the ten largest covering 25% to 35%. This specimen was PBMCs, mostly from graft donor cells, taken 360 days after TCRalphabeta/CD19-depleted stem cell transplant. The chain is built from TRBV19 and TRBJ2-5; no clear D gene. The sequence was collected from a boy in the first two years of life who had a stem cell transplant for SCID, so the T cells may come from the graft donor. CDR3 protein: CASSMGLAPEETQYF. CDR3 coding DNA: TGTGCCAGTAGTATGGGTCTTGCGCCAGAAGAGACCCAGTACTTC.